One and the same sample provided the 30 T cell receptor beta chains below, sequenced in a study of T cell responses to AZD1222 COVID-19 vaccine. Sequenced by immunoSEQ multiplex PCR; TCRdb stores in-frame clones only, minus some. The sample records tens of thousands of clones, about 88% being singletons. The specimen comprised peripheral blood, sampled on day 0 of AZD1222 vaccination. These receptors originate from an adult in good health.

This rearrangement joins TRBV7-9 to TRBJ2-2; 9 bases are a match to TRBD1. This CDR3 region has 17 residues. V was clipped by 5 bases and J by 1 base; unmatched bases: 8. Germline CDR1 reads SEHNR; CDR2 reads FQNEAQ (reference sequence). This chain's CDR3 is CASSEYRGLGNTGELFF. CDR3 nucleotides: TGTGCCAGCAGCGAATACAGGGGGCTGGGGAACACCGGGGAGCTGTTTTTT.

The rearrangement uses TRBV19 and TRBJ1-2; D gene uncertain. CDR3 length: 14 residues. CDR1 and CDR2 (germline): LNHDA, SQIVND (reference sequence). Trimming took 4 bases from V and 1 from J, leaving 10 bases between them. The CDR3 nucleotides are TGTGCCAGTAGTAGGGCAGTGATTAACTATGGCTACACCTTC. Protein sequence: CASSRAVINYGYTF. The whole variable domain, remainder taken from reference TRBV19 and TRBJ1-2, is DGGITQSPKYLFRKEGQNVTLSCEQNLNHDAMYWYRQDPGQGLRLIYYSQIVNDFQKGDIAEGYSVSREKKESFPLTVTSAQKNPTAFYLCASSRAVINYGYTFGSGTRLTVV.

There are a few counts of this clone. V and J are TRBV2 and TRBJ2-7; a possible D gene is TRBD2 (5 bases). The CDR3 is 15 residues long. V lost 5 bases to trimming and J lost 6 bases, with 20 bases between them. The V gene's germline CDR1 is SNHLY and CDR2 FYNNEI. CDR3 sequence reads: CASSLGLAFLGEQYF. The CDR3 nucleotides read TGTGCCAGCAGTCTAGGACTTGCCTTTTTAGGCGAGCAGTACTTC.

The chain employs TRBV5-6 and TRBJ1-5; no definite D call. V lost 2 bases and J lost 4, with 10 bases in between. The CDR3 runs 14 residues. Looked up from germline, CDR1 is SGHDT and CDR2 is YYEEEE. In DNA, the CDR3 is TGTGCCAGCAGCTTAAGGTCCGGGAATCAGCCCCAGCATTTT. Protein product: CASSLRSGNQPQHF.

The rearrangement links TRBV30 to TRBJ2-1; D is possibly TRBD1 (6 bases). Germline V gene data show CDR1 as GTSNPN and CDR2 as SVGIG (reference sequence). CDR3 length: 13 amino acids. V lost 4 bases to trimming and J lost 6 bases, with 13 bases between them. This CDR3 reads CAWNPNRANEQFF. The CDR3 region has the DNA TGTGCCTGGAATCCTAACAGGGCCAATGAGCAGTTCTTC.

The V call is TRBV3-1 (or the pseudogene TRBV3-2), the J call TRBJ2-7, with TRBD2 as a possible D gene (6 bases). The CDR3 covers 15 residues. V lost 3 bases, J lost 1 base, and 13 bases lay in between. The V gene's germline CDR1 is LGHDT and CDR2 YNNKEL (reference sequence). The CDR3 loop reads CASSHTRDLSYEQYF. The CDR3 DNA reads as TGTGCCAGCAGCCACACTAGGGACTTATCCTACGAGCAGTACTTC.

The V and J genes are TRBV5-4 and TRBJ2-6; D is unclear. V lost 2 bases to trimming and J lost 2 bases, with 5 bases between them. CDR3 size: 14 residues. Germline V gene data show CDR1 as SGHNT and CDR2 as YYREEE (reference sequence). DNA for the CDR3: TGTGCCAGCAGCTTATATCCTGGGGCCAACGTCCTGACTTTC. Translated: CASSLYPGANVLTF.

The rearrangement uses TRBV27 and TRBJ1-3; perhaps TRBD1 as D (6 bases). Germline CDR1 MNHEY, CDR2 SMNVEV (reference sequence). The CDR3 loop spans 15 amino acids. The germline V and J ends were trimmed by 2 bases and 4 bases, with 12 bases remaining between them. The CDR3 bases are TGTGCCAGCAGTTTAGGGGGGGCGCCCGGAAACACCATATATTTT. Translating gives CASSLGGAPGNTIYF.

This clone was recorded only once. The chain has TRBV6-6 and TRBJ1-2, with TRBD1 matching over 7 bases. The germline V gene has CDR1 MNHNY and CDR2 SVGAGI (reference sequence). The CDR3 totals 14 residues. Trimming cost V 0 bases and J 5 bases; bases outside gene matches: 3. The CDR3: CASSYSTGEYGYTF. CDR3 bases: TGTGCCAGCAGTTACTCTACAGGGGAGTATGGCTACACCTTC.

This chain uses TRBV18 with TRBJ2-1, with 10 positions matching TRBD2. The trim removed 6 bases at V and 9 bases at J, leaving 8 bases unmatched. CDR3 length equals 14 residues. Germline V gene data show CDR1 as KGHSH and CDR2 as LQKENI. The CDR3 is CASSAGLATREQFF. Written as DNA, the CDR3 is TGTGCCAGCTCGGCGGGACTAGCGACACGTGAGCAGTTCTTC.

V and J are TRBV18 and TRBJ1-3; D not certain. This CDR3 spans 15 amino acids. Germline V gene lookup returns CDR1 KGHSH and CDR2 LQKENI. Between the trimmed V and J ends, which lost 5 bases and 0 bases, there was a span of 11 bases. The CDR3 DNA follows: TGTGCCAGCTCAACGGACCACCGCTCTGGAAACACCATATATTTT. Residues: CASSTDHRSGNTIYF.

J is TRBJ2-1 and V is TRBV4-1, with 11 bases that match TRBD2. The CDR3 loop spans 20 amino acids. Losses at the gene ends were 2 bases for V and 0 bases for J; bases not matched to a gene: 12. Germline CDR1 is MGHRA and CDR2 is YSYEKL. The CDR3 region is CASSQHSGRALGGSYNEQFF. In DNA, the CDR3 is TGCGCCAGCAGCCAACATAGCGGGAGGGCCCTCGGAGGCTCCTACAATGAGCAGTTCTTC.

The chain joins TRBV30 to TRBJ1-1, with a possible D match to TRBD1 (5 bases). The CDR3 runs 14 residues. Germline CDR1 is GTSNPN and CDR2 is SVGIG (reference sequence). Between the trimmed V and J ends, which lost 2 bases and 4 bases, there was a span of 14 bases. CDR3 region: CAWSLSGSSTEAFF. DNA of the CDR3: TGTGCCTGGAGTCTGTCAGGGAGTTCCACTGAAGCTTTCTTT.

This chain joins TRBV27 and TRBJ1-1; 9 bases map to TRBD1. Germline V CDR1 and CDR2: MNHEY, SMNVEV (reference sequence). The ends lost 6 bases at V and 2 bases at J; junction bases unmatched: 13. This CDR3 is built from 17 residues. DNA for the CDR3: TGTGCCAGCAGATCTACAGGGGGCAGGGGTTATAACACTGAAGCTTTCTTT. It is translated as CASRSTGGRGYNTEAFF.

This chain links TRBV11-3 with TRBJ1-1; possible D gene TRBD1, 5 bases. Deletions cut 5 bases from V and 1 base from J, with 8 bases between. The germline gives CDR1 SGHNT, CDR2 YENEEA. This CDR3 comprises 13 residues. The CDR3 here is CASSIQENTEAFF. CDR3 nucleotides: TGTGCCAGCAGCATACAGGAGAACACTGAAGCTTTCTTT.

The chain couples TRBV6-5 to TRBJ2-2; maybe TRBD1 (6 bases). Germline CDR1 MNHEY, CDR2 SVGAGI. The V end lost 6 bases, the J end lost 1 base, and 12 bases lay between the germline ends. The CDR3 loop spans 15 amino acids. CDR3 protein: CASSRTALNTGELFF. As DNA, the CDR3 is TGTGCCAGCAGCAGGACAGCTCTGAACACCGGGGAGCTGTTTTTT.

As DNA, the CDR3 is TGTGCCAGCAGCTTGGGACTAGCGGGAGGGGGGCGGTACAATGAGCAGTTCTTC. Protein product: CASSLGLAGGGRYNEQFF. The V gene is TRBV7-2, the J gene TRBJ2-1, with TRBD2 identical over 16 bases. Germline V gene data show CDR1 as SGHTA and CDR2 as FQGNSA. The CDR3 is 18 amino acids. V trimming: 3 bases; J trimming: 4 bases; junction bases outside the gene matches: 6.

DNA for the CDR3: TGCGCCAGCAGTGAGTCTGTAGGGCGTACGAATGAGCAGTTCTTC. Translated: CASSESVGRTNEQFF. This chain joins TRBV10-2 and TRBJ2-1; D is undetermined. CDR3 length: 15 residues. Trimming took 0 bases from V and 7 from J, leaving 13 bases between them. The germline V gene has CDR1 WSHSY and CDR2 SAAADI.

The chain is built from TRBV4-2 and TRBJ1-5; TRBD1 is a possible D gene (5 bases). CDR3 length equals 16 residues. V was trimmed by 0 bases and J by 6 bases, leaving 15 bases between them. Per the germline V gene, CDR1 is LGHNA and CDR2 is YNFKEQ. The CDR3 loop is CASSQDHGGVAQPQHF. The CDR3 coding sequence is TGTGCCAGCAGCCAAGATCACGGGGGGGTTGCTCAGCCCCAGCATTTT.

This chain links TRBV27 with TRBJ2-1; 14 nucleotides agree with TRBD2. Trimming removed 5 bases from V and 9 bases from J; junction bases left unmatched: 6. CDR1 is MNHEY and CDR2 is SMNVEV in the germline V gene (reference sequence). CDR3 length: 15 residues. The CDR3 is CASSQGLAGALEQFF. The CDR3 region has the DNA TGTGCCAGCAGTCAGGGACTAGCGGGAGCTCTTGAGCAGTTCTTC.

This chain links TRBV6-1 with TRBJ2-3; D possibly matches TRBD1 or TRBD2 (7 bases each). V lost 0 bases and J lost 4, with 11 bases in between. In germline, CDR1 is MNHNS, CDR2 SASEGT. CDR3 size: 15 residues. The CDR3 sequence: CASSEAAGGADTQYF. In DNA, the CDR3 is TGTGCCAGCAGTGAAGCAGCAGGGGGGGCAGATACGCAGTATTTT.

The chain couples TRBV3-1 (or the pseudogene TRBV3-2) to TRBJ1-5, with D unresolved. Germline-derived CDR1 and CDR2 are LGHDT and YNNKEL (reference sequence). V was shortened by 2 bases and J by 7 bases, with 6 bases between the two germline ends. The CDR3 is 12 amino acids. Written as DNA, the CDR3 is TGTGCCAGCAGCCAAATGGTACAGCCCCAGCATTTT. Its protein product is CASSQMVQPQHF.

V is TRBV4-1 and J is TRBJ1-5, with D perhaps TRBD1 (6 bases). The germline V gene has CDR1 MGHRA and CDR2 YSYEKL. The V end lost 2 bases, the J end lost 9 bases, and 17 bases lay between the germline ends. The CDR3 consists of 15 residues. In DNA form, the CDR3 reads TGCGCCAGCAGCCAAAAAAGCGGGGGCCCGTGGCCCCAGCATTTT. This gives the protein CASSQKSGGPWPQHF.

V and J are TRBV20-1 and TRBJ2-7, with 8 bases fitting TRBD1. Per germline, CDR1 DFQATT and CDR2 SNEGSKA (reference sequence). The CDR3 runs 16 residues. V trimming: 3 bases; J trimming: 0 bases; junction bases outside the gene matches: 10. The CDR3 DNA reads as TGCAGTGCTAGTGGGTCCCAGGGGGCTAGCTCCTACGAGCAGTACTTC. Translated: CSASGSQGASSYEQYF.

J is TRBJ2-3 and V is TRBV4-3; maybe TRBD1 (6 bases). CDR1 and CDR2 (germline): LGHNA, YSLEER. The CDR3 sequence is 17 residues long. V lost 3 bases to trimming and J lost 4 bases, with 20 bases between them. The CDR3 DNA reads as TGCGCCAGCAGCCACGGCAGGGGCCTAGCAAGAGCAGATACGCAGTATTTT. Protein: CASSHGRGLARADTQYF.

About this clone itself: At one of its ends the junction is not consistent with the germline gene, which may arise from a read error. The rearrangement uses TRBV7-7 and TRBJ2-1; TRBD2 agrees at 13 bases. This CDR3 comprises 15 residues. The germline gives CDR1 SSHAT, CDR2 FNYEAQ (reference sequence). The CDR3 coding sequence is TGTGCTAGCAGCTATGGGACTAGCGGGGACAATGAGCAGTTCTTC. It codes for CASSYGTSGDNEQFF. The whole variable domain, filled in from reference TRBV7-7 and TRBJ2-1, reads GAGVSQSPRYKVTKRGQDVTLRCDPISSHATLYWYQQALGQGPEFLTYFNYEAQPDKSGLPSDRFSAERPEGSISTLTIQRTEQRDSAMYRCASSYGTSGDNEQFFGPGTRLTVL.

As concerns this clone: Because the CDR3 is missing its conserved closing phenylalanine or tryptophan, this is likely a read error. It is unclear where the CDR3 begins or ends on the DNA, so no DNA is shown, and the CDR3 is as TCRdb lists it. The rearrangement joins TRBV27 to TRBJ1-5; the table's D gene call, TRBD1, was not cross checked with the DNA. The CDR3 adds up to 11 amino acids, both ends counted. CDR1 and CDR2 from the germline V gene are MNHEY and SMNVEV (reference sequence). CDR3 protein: CARPRGTGPVR.

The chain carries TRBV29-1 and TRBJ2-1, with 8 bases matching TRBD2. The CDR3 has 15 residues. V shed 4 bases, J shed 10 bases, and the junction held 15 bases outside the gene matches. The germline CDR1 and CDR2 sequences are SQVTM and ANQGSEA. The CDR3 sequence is CSVVTSGSKADEQFF. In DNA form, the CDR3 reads TGCAGCGTTGTGACCAGCGGGAGTAAGGCGGACGAGCAGTTCTTC.

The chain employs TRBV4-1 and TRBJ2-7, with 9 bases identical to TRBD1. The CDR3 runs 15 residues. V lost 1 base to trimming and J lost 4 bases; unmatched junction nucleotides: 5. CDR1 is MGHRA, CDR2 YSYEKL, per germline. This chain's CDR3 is CASSQVEDRGYEQYF. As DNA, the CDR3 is TGCGCCAGCAGCCAAGTGGAGGACAGGGGATACGAGCAGTACTTC.

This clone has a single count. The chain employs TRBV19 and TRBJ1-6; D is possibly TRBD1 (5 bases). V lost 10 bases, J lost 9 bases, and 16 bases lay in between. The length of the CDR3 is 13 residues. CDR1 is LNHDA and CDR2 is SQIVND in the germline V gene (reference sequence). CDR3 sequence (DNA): TGTGCCACCTCTTCGCAGGGTGGTTCACCCCTCCACTTT. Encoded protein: CATSSQGGSPLHF.